This passage covers 22 T cell receptor beta chains from one sample sequenced in a study of T-cell memory formation after mild COVID-19. TCRdb processed the 5' RACE reads anew with MiXCR; each CDR3 protein has one entry. The repertoire holds about 430,000 distinct CDR3 sequences, with under 20% as singletons. The sample comprised PBMCs or a T cell subset sorted from them (not recorded which). These receptors all come from a man between 18 and 35 years old who had mild COVID-19 (a few samples of this study predate the infection). Cell type and time point are not known.

This clonotype was observed a handful of times. J is TRBJ2-7 and V is TRBV4-3, with D possibly matching TRBD2 (7 bases). Trimming took 4 bases from V and 2 from J, leaving 12 bases between them. This CDR3 comprises 14 residues. Germline CDR1 reads LGHNA; CDR2 reads YSLEER. Written as DNA, the CDR3 is TGCGCCAGCAGCCCGGGGGGCAGCGCCTACGAGCAGTACTTC. Its translation: CASSPGGSAYEQYF.

This chain connects TRBV6-5 to TRBJ2-3, with D perhaps matching TRBD1 (6 bases). The CDR3 extends over 14 amino acids. Germline V lookup: CDR1 MNHEY, CDR2 SVGAGI. The V end lost 8 bases, the J end lost 0 bases, and 12 bases lay between the germline ends. The CDR3 spells CASGRTESTDTQYF. The CDR3 nucleotides are TGTGCCAGCGGCCGGACAGAGAGCACAGATACGCAGTATTTT.

The chain combines TRBV4-1 with TRBJ1-6, with 7 bases fitting TRBD1. Germline-derived CDR1 and CDR2 are MGHRA and YSYEKL. This CDR3 is 16 amino acids long. Losses at the gene ends were 0 bases for V and 6 bases for J; bases not matched to a gene: 5. Here the CDR3 reads CASSQDETGVNSPLHF. Here the CDR3 DNA reads TGCGCCAGCAGCCAAGATGAAACAGGGGTTAATTCACCCCTCCACTTT.

The gene calls are TRBV20-1 and TRBJ2-7, with 8 bases matching TRBD1. Trimming took 1 base from V and 3 from J; bases not matched to a gene: 5. From germline, CDR1 is DFQATT and CDR2 SNEGSKA (reference sequence). The CDR3 spans 14 residues. The CDR3 is CSARAGGLGYEQYF. The CDR3 DNA reads as TGCAGTGCTAGAGCAGGGGGCTTGGGCTACGAGCAGTACTTC.

This clonotype was recorded a few times. The chain is built from TRBV6-5 and TRBJ2-1; tentatively, D is TRBD2 (6 bases). The CDR3 runs to 16 residues. Germline CDR1 and CDR2: MNHEY and SVGAGI. The V and J ends lost 0 bases and 4 bases respectively, with 13 bases between them. CDR3 bases: TGTGCCAGCAGTTACTCCCCGACCGGGGGTTACAATGAGCAGTTCTTC. This sequence encodes CASSYSPTGGYNEQFF.

This clonotype was counted a few times. This sequence joins TRBV12-3 or TRBV12-4 and TRBJ2-7; a possible D gene is TRBD1 (5 bases). V dropped 6 bases and J dropped 6 bases, with 15 bases sitting between them. The CDR3 sequence is 13 residues long. The CDR3 region has the DNA TGTGCCAGCAGAAATAGGGGTTGGGGCGAGCAGTACTTC. It codes for CASRNRGWGEQYF.

In its sample, this clonotype was seen a few times. The V call is TRBV4-1, the J call TRBJ2-3, with 11 bases identical to TRBD2. The V gene end was trimmed by 4 bases and the J gene end by 0 bases; junction bases not matched to a gene: 3. This CDR3 region has 16 residues. CDR1 is MGHRA and CDR2 is YSYEKL in the germline V gene. The CDR3 DNA reads TGCGCCAGCAGCCGCGGGACTAGCGGTAGCACAGATACGCAGTATTTT. Translation: CASSRGTSGSTDTQYF.

The chain joins TRBV27 to TRBJ1-2; no firm D call. This CDR3 has 13 residues. Trimming left V 5 bases short and J 4 bases short, with 11 bases between. Germline lookup yields CDR1 MNHEY and CDR2 SMNVEV (reference sequence). This CDR3 reads CASSSGPVYGYTF. Here the CDR3 DNA reads TGTGCCAGCAGTAGCGGGCCGGTCTATGGCTACACCTTC.

The V call is TRBV7-2, the J call TRBJ1-2, with D possibly being TRBD1 (5 bases). The CDR3 has 18 residues. CDR1 SGHTA and CDR2 FQGNSA come from the germline V gene. The V end was cut by 1 base, the J end by 4 bases, with 22 bases between. This CDR3 is CASSLGIFRDGGRYGYTF. The CDR3 DNA reads as TGTGCCAGCAGCTTAGGCATCTTCCGGGACGGAGGTCGCTATGGCTACACCTTC.

This clonotype occurred a few times. The V gene is TRBV29-1, the J gene TRBJ2-7, with a possible D match to TRBD2 (7 bases). The V end was cut by 0 bases, the J end by 4 bases, with 19 bases between. The CDR3 runs to 16 residues. Germline CDR1 is SQVTM and CDR2 is ANQGSEA. CDR3 bases: TGCAGCGTTGAAGATAGTGGGGGGGCCAAGGGGTACGAGCAGTACTTC. This gives the protein CSVEDSGGAKGYEQYF.

This clonotype showed up just a few times. The rearrangement joins TRBV7-9 to TRBJ2-1; 12 bases match TRBD2. Trimming cost V 3 bases and J 9 bases; bases outside gene matches: 6. This CDR3 comprises 15 residues. The V gene's germline CDR1 is SEHNR and CDR2 FQNEAQ (reference sequence). CDR3 sequence (DNA): TGTGCCAGCAGCTTGACTAGCGGGGGTTTCAGTGAGCAGTTCTTC. Amino acids: CASSLTSGGFSEQFF.

This clonotype was seen at least ten times. V usage is TRBV20-1 and J usage is TRBJ1-4; D ambiguous. V was trimmed by 0 bases and J by 0 bases, leaving 2 bases between them. This CDR3 is built from 13 residues. The germline V gene encodes CDR1 DFQATT and CDR2 SNEGSKA (reference sequence). CDR3 amino acids: CSARDATNEKLFF. For the CDR3, the DNA is TGCAGTGCTAGAGATGCAACTAATGAAAAACTGTTTTTT.

The chain uses TRBV24-1 and TRBJ2-7; unclear D gene. This CDR3 region has 13 residues. From germline, CDR1 is KGHDR and CDR2 SFDVKD. V lost 8 bases to trimming and J lost 2 bases, with 12 bases between them. CDR3: CATTRIPAYEQYF. CDR3 nucleotides: TGTGCCACCACTCGCATCCCGGCCTACGAGCAGTACTTC.

This sequence joins TRBV7-2 and TRBJ1-1; D is unclear. The CDR3 sequence is 14 residues long. The V gene's germline CDR1 is SGHTA and CDR2 FQGNSA. V lost 5 bases, J lost 6 bases, and 16 bases lay in between. The CDR3 DNA reads TGTGCCAGCAGCATATTACGCCTTCGGTCTGAAGCTTTCTTT. Protein sequence: CASSILRLRSEAFF.

The chain links TRBV23-1 to TRBJ2-7, with D possibly being TRBD1 (6 bases). TRBV23-1 has ORF status, its function being uncertain. The CDR3 is made up of 16 amino acids. The ends were cut back, 6 bases at V and 3 bases at J, with 21 bases in the middle. The CDR3 protein is CASSVDRGGAYYEQYF. CDR3 sequence (DNA): TGCGCCAGCAGCGTGGATAGAGGGGGAGCATACTACGAGCAGTACTTC.

This chain joins TRBV4-2 and TRBJ2-1, with D uncertain. Trimming cost V 0 bases and J 0 bases, with 9 bases left between them. Per germline, CDR1 LGHNA and CDR2 YNFKEQ. There are 16 residues in the CDR3. The CDR3 region has the DNA TGTGCCAGCAGCCAAGAGGGCACAAACTCCTACAATGAGCAGTTCTTC. It specifies CASSQEGTNSYNEQFF.

This sequence joins TRBV29-1 and TRBJ2-3, with 7 bases that match TRBD1. CDR1 is SQVTM and CDR2 is ANQGSEA in the germline V gene. This CDR3 has 14 residues. J gave up 1 base and V 3 bases, and 4 bases lay outside the gene matches. DNA of the CDR3: TGCAGCGTTGACGCAGGGGGTGGCACAGATACGCAGTATTTT. This encodes CSVDAGGGTDTQYF.

CDR3: CASSLVGQGGHEQYF. The CDR3 DNA is TGTGCCAGCAGCTTAGTGGGACAGGGAGGACACGAGCAGTACTTC. The J gene is TRBJ2-7, the V gene TRBV11-2, with TRBD1 matching over 9 bases. CDR3 size: 15 residues. V trimming: 1 base; J trimming: 5 bases; junction bases outside the gene matches: 6. The germline gives CDR1 SGHAT, CDR2 FQNNGV. Variable domain in full (rest from reference TRBV11-2 and TRBJ2-7): EAGVAQSPRYKIIEKRQSVAFWCNPISGHATLYWYQQILGQGPKLLIQFQNNGVVDDSQLPKDRFSAERLKGVDSTLKIQPAKLEDSAVYLCASSLVGQGGHEQYFGPGTRLTVT.

The table lists this clonotype with many counts. This sequence joins TRBV11-2 and TRBJ2-3, with 10 bases that match TRBD2. Looked up from germline, CDR1 is SGHAT and CDR2 is FQNNGV. The ends lost 8 bases at V and 3 bases at J; junction bases unmatched: 2. The CDR3 is 13 amino acids. In DNA form, the CDR3 reads TGTGCCAGCGCACTAGCGGGAACAGATACGCAGTATTTT. Translated: CASALAGTDTQYF.

The rearrangement uses TRBV4-1 and TRBJ2-1, with TRBD1 matching 9 bases. CDR1 and CDR2 (germline): MGHRA, YSYEKL. The CDR3 has 15 residues. Unmatched junction bases numbered 1, after V lost 0 bases and J lost 4 bases. CDR3 region: CASSQEGQGYNEQFF. The CDR3 bases are TGCGCCAGCAGCCAAGAGGGACAGGGATACAATGAGCAGTTCTTC.

The chain links TRBV4-1 to TRBJ2-7; no definite D call. V gave up 2 bases and J gave up 3 bases, with 8 bases separating them. Germline-derived CDR1 and CDR2 are MGHRA and YSYEKL. This CDR3 is 13 amino acids long. The CDR3 here is CASSQNQDYEQYF. The DNA of the CDR3 is TGCGCCAGCAGCCAAAATCAGGACTACGAGCAGTACTTC.

This clonotype has a count of ten or more. V and J are TRBV7-9 and TRBJ2-5; D call uncertain. Germline values: CDR1 SEHNR, CDR2 FQNEAQ (reference sequence). With 2 bases removed from V and 5 bases from J, the gap between germline ends came to 9 bases. CDR3 length: 13 amino acids. This CDR3 reads CASSLRPRETQYF. CDR3 sequence (DNA): TGTGCCAGCAGCTTAAGGCCCCGGGAGACCCAGTACTTC.